The 21 T cell receptor beta chains below all came from one sample that was sequenced in a study of T-cell reconstitution after alpha-beta-depleted transplantation in children. Unique molecular identifiers were incorporated into the prepared TCRbeta library. A single record per CDR3 protein comes from TCRdb applying MiXCR to the PCR reads. The profile shows almost 500,000 distinct CDR3 sequences, over 9.5% of them singletons. The source material was PBMCs, sampled before TCRalphabeta/CD19-depleted stem cell transplant. Receptors originate from a child between 2 and 9 years old with inherited bone marrow failure, due to receive a stem cell transplant.

This clonotype was seen repeatedly, ten times or more. The rearrangement uses TRBV28 and TRBJ1-5, with D tentatively TRBD1 (5 bases). The CDR3 extends over 13 amino acids. Germline V gives CDR1 MDHEN, CDR2 SYDVKM. V gave up 5 bases and J gave up 4 bases, with 9 bases separating them. CDR3 coding DNA: TGTGCCAGCAGTGGGGACCGAAATCAGCCCCAGCATTTT. This translates into CASSGDRNQPQHF.

In this sample, this clonotype turned up many times. The rearrangement joins TRBV20-1 to TRBJ2-1, with no clear D. Trimming took off 0 bases at V and 4 bases at J, with 19 bases between the two ends. Per the germline V gene, CDR1 is DFQATT and CDR2 is SNEGSKA (reference sequence). The CDR3 is 17 residues long. For the CDR3, the DNA is TGCAGTGCTAGAGATAAAGACGAAGCCCCTTCATACAATGAGCAGTTCTTC. Its translation is CSARDKDEAPSYNEQFF.

V and J are TRBV7-9 and TRBJ1-3; 9 bases map to TRBD1. Germline-derived CDR1 and CDR2 are SEHNR and FQNEAQ (reference sequence). The CDR3 totals 16 residues. J gave up 2 bases and V 4 bases, and 6 bases lay outside the gene matches. CDR3 region: CASSSPRTGAGNTIYF. Here the CDR3 DNA reads TGTGCCAGCAGCTCCCCGCGGACAGGGGCTGGAAACACCATATATTTT.

This clonotype was seen at least ten times. The rearrangement links TRBV5-6 to TRBJ2-1; TRBD2 agrees at 13 bases. Germline-derived CDR1 and CDR2 are SGHDT and YYEEEE. V gave up 0 bases and J gave up 15 bases; unmatched junction bases: 12. The CDR3 length is 16 residues. This chain's CDR3 is CASSLGAGTSGVVRFF. CDR3 in DNA: TGTGCCAGCAGCTTGGGAGCCGGGACTAGCGGGGTGGTGCGGTTCTTC.

This clonotype was observed at least ten times. The chain carries TRBV19 and TRBJ2-7; no reliable D call. The CDR3 spans 13 residues. V was pared by 6 bases and J by 5 bases, with 14 bases between. Germline lookup yields CDR1 LNHDA and CDR2 SQIVND (reference sequence). The CDR3 DNA reads TGTGCCAGTAGAGATGGACGGAGCGACGAGCAGTACTTC. Translating it yields CASRDGRSDEQYF.

The rearrangement joins TRBV5-7 to TRBJ2-4; possibly TRBD2 for D (5 bases). TRBV5-7 is annotated as an ORF whose role is uncertain. The V end was cut by 9 bases, the J end by 8 bases, with 18 bases between. The CDR3 loop spans 13 amino acids. CDR3 sequence: CAMGPGVPDIQYF. The CDR3 DNA follows: TGTGCCATGGGCCCCGGGGTTCCTGACATTCAGTACTTC.

The table lists this clonotype with many counts. The chain links TRBV19 to TRBJ1-5, with D unclear. The V end lost 3 bases, the J end lost 3 bases, and 9 bases lay between the germline ends. Germline V gene lookup returns CDR1 LNHDA and CDR2 SQIVND (reference sequence). The CDR3 is 14 amino acids. The CDR3 protein is CASSIRDTNQPQHF. The DNA of the CDR3 is TGTGCCAGTAGTATCCGAGACACCAATCAGCCCCAGCATTTT.

This clonotype was observed at least ten times. The CDR3 DNA sequence: TGCGCCAGCAGCCAAGAGACTAGCGGAGGGGGGGTCACCGGGGAGCTGTTTTTT. Residues: CASSQETSGGGVTGELFF. The rearrangement links TRBV4-3 to TRBJ2-2; TRBD2 agrees at 9 bases. Germline values: CDR1 LGHNA, CDR2 YSLEER. The CDR3 spans 18 residues. Trimming took 0 bases from V and 4 from J; bases not matched to a gene: 9.

In its sample, this clonotype was seen many times. The chain carries TRBV6-4 and TRBJ2-2; D possibly corresponds to TRBD2 (6 bases). This CDR3 spans 13 amino acids. The V gene's germline CDR1 is MRHNA and CDR2 SNTAGT. Deletions cut 5 bases from V and 7 bases from J, with 11 bases between. The CDR3 DNA reads TGTGCCAGCAGTATTTCGGGAGTCGGGGAGCTGTTTTTT. It yields the protein CASSISGVGELFF.

Details on this clonotype: A single base separates this from a much larger clone, so it may be a read error. The chain combines TRBV5-1 with TRBJ2-7, with D perhaps matching TRBD1 (5 bases). In germline, CDR1 is SGHRS, CDR2 YFSETQ. The CDR3 has 18 residues. Trimming removed 0 bases from V and 4 bases from J, with 23 bases in between. This CDR3 is CASSLAPGRAPAVYEQYF. The CDR3 region has the DNA TGCGCCAGCAGCTTGGCCCCAGGCAGGGCTCCCGCCGTATACGAGCAGTACTTC.

The chain combines TRBV7-2 with TRBJ2-2, with a possible D match to TRBD1 (6 bases). Germline V CDR1 and CDR2: SGHTA, FQGNSA. The germline V and J ends were trimmed by 2 bases and 6 bases, with 13 bases remaining between them. The CDR3 runs to 15 residues. This CDR3 reads CASSLYRVDPGELFF. The CDR3 DNA reads TGTGCCAGCAGCTTATACAGGGTGGACCCCGGGGAGCTGTTTTTT.

In this sample, this clonotype turned up a few times. CDR3 sequence (DNA): TGTGCCATCAGTGAGTCGGTAGGGGGATACGAGCAGTACTTC. Translating gives CAISESVGGYEQYF. V is TRBV10-3 and J is TRBJ2-7, with D perhaps TRBD1 (6 bases). The V and J ends lost 0 bases and 4 bases respectively, with 10 bases between them. Germline V gene lookup returns CDR1 ENHRY and CDR2 SYGVKD. The CDR3 contains 14 residues.

This clonotype has at least ten counts. The V gene is TRBV10-3, the J gene TRBJ2-7; the match to TRBD2 covers 10 bases. Trimming took 10 bases from V and 5 from J; bases not matched to a gene: 11. Germline CDR1 ENHRY, CDR2 SYGVKD. The CDR3 is 14 amino acids. The CDR3 loop is CASVASGSPHEQYF. The CDR3 DNA reads as TGTGCCAGCGTAGCTAGCGGGAGTCCCCACGAGCAGTACTTC.

This clonotype came up many times. The genes are TRBV27 and TRBJ2-2; D is unclear. The CDR3 loop spans 15 amino acids. Trimming shortened V by 2 bases and J by 1 base, and 8 bases separated the two germline ends. Germline CDR1 is MNHEY and CDR2 is SMNVEV (reference sequence). In DNA form, the CDR3 reads TGTGCCAGCAGTTTAGCCCGGTTGAACACCGGGGAGCTGTTTTTT. Translating it yields CASSLARLNTGELFF.

This clonotype occurred many times. The chain carries TRBV6-1 and TRBJ2-5; 15 bases match TRBD2. Germline V gives CDR1 MNHNS, CDR2 SASEGT. Unmatched junction bases numbered 7, after V lost 7 bases and J lost 4 bases. The CDR3 loop spans 16 amino acids. DNA of the CDR3: TGTGCCAGCACCCCCTGGACTAGCGGGAGGGTAGAGACCCAGTACTTC. As protein: CASTPWTSGRVETQYF.

This clonotype was counted at least ten times. This chain links TRBV12-3 or TRBV12-4 with TRBJ2-1, with 11 bases matching TRBD2. This CDR3 is built from 16 residues. V shed 3 bases and J 5 bases; nucleotides not matched to a gene: 6. The CDR3 region is CASSLLGTSGHNEQFF. Written as DNA, the CDR3 is TGTGCCAGCAGTTTGCTCGGGACTAGCGGCCACAATGAGCAGTTCTTC.

This clonotype was seen ten or more times. The V and J genes are TRBV12-3 or TRBV12-4 and TRBJ2-2; D is uncertain. The CDR3 runs 15 residues. V dropped 2 bases and J dropped 4 bases, with 11 bases sitting between them. CDR3: CASSLWSHFTGELFF. CDR3 coding DNA: TGTGCCAGCAGTTTATGGTCCCACTTCACCGGGGAGCTGTTTTTT.

This clonotype was picked up a small number of times. The chain links TRBV30 to TRBJ2-5; D gene uncertain. V lost 3 bases and J lost 2, with 4 bases in between. Germline CDR1 is GTSNPN and CDR2 is SVGIG (reference sequence). The CDR3 spans 11 residues. CDR3 in DNA: TGTGCCTGGAGCCGACAAGAGACCCAGTACTTC. Its protein is CAWSRQETQYF.

This clonotype was found many times. This chain joins TRBV29-1 and TRBJ2-7; D call uncertain. The germline CDR1 and CDR2 sequences are SQVTM and ANQGSEA. CDR3 length: 12 residues. The ends were cut back, 0 bases at V and 0 bases at J, with 3 bases in the middle. CDR3 DNA: TGCAGCGTTGAAGAGGCCTCCTACGAGCAGTACTTC. It yields the protein CSVEEASYEQYF.

This clonotype came up many times. This rearrangement joins TRBV5-1 to TRBJ2-7, with unresolved D. CDR1 and CDR2 (germline): SGHRS, YFSETQ. Trimming left V 0 bases short and J 6 bases short, with 16 bases between. This CDR3 spans 15 amino acids. CDR3 coding DNA: TGCGCCAGCAGCTTGGGGGCGGACCTCCGCAGCGAGCAGTACTTC. It translates to CASSLGADLRSEQYF. Variable domain in full (rest from reference TRBV5-1 and TRBJ2-7): KAGVTQTPRYLIKTRGQQVTLSCSPISGHRSVSWYQQTPGQGLQFLFEYFSETQRNKGNFPGRFSGRQFSNSRSEMNVSTLELGDSALYLCASSLGADLRSEQYFGPGTRLTVT.

This CDR3 is CASSPPGILFSSGANVLTF. Written as DNA, the CDR3 is TGTGCCAGCTCACCACCGGGGATACTATTTTCCTCTGGGGCCAACGTCCTGACTTTC. The genes are TRBV18 and TRBJ2-6; D is undetermined. V gave up 0 bases and J gave up 0 bases, with 15 bases separating them. CDR1 KGHSH and CDR2 LQKENI come from the germline V gene. The CDR3 runs 19 residues.